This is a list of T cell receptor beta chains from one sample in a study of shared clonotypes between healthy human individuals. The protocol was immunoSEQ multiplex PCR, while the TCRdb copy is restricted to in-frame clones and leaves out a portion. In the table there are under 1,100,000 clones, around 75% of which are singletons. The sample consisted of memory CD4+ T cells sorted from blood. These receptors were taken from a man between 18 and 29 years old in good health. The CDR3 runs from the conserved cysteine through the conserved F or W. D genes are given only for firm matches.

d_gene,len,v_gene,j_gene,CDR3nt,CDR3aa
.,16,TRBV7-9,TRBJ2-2,TGTGCCAGCAGCCTATCCCTAAGCGGGAACACCGGGGAGCTGTTTTTT,CASSLSLSGNTGELFF
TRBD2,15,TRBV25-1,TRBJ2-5,TGTGCCAGCAGTTCCGGGAGGGCTGGATGGGAGACCCAGTACTTC,CASSSGRAGWETQYF
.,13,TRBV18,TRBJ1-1,TGTGCCAGCTCACCACCTCCTGCCAGTGAAGCTTTCTTT,CASSPPPASEAFF
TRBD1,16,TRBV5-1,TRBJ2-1,TGCGCCAGCAGCTTGGGTGGACAGGGCTCCTACAATGAGCAGTTCTTC,CASSLGGQGSYNEQFF
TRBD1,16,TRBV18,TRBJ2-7,TGTGCCAGCTCACCACTAACCGGGACAGGAGTATACGAGCAGTACTTC,CASSPLTGTGVYEQYF
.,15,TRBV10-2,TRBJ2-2,TGCGCCAGCAGTGTCGGAGGACCTAACACCGGGGAGCTGTTTTTT,CASSVGGPNTGELFF
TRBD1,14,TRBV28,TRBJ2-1,TGTGCCAGCAGTTTAGGACAGGAGATCAATGAGCAGTTCTTC,CASSLGQEINEQFF
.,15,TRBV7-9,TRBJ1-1,TGTGCCAGCAGCATCCTACAGGGTTTGGACACTGAAGCTTTCTTT,CASSILQGLDTEAFF
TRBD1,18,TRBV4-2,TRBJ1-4,TGTGCCAGCAGCACACAGGGGGGACAGGGGGCGAAGGGTGAAAAACTGTTTTTT,CASSTQGGQGAKGEKLFF
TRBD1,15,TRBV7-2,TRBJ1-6,TGTGCCAGCAGCTTAGTGAGGGGGCTAGGTTCACCCCTCCACTTT,CASSLVRGLGSPLHF